This TCR beta chain was obtained from a study of T-cell memory formation after mild COVID-19. Study-level results: Day 15 to 85 contracting clones showed balanced CD4/CD8; later expanders leaned CD4+. Clones from the second wave (peaking day 37) had unconfirmed SARS-CoV-2 specificity. Among contracting clones, CD4+ were mainly CM/EM and CD8+ enriched in EMRA.

Turning to this clonotype: Its antigen remains unknown.

The authors produced TCR alpha and TCR beta cDNA libraries with sample barcodes and UMIs by 5'RACE using constant-segment primers. TCRdb independently ran MiXCR on the 5' RACE reads; one entry per CDR3 protein. The sample yields roughly 130,000 distinct CDR3 sequences, more than 15% seen once. The sequencing input was PBMCs or a T cell subset sorted from them (not recorded which). The TCR was taken from an adult woman who had mild COVID-19 (a few samples of this study predate the infection). Cell type and time point are not known.

CDR3 sequence reads: CASSYGTTKNTEAFF. For the CDR3, the DNA is TGTGCCAGCAGTTACGGGACGACCAAGAACACTGAAGCTTTCTTT. The chain is built from TRBV6-5 and TRBJ1-1; a weak D match, TRBD1 (5 bases). The germline V gene encodes CDR1 MNHEY and CDR2 SVGAGI. This CDR3 region has 15 residues. V dropped 2 bases and J dropped 1 base, with 11 bases sitting between them.